This T cell receptor beta chain emerged from a study of T cells in Graves' hyperthyroidism and ophthalmopathy. Study information: Once the initial diagnosis was made, peripheral blood was obtained before any treatment. Whole-study results and caveats: The model identified upcoming ophthalmopathy a median roughly 6.5 months ahead of onset.

The CDR3 has 13 amino acids. J lost 7 bases, V lost 3 bases, and 4 bases had no gene match. The germline gives CDR1 MDHEN, CDR2 SYDVKM. Amplification yielded TCR beta CDR3 regions, with RNA transcripts as the source. An initial round of RT-PCR targeting the TCR CDR3 relied on the HTBI primer set. TCRdb used MiXCR to reprocess the multiplex PCR reads, holding one entry per CDR3 protein. The sample lists approximately 530,000 distinct CDR3 sequences, less than 20% occurring once. The authors obtained PBMCs from roughly 10 ml of fresh peripheral blood. This clonotype was counted at least ten times. What it binds is not known.

The specimen was blood. The source is a man in his forties or fifties with Graves' ophthalmopathy. This chain links TRBV28 with TRBJ2-7; 9 bases are a match to TRBD2. In nucleotides, the CDR3 is TGTGCCAGCAGTTTCGGTAGCGGGAGAGAGCAGTACTTC. Amino acids: CASSFGSGREQYF. Full variable domain (missing parts from reference TRBV28 and TRBJ2-7): DVKVTQSSRYLVKRTGEKVFLECVQDMDHENMFWYRQDPGLGLRLIYFSYDVKMKEKGDIPEGYSVSREKKERFSLILESASTNQTSMYLCASSFGSGREQYFGPGTRLTVT.